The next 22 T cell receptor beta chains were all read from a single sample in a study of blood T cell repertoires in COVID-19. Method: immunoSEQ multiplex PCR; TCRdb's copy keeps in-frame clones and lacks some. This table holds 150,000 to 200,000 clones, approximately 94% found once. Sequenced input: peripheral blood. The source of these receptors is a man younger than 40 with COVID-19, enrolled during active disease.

Here the CDR3 DNA reads TGTGCCAGTAGTATTGCCGGGGGTCCCGCTCAGCCCCAGCATTTT. Translating it yields CASSIAGGPAQPQHF. This chain joins TRBV19 and TRBJ1-5; the D gene is possibly TRBD1 (5 bases). The CDR3 has 15 amino acids. The V end was cut by 3 bases, the J end by 6 bases, with 15 bases between. Germline V CDR1 and CDR2: LNHDA, SQIVND (reference sequence).

The DNA of the CDR3 is TGTGCCAGCGACGTGAAGGGACATCGATTTGGAAACACCATATATTTT. Protein: CASDVKGHRFGNTIYF. This chain connects TRBV9 to TRBJ1-3; the D gene is possibly TRBD1 (6 bases). The germline V and J ends were trimmed by 7 bases and 3 bases, with 20 bases remaining between them. Germline values: CDR1 SGDLS, CDR2 YYNGEE. The CDR3 has 16 amino acids. Complete variable domain (other parts from reference TRBV9 and TRBJ1-3): DSGVTQTPKHLITATGQRVTLRCSPRSGDLSVYWYQQSLDQGLQFLIQYYNGEERAKGNILERFSAQQFPDLHSELNLSSLELGDSALYFCASDVKGHRFGNTIYFGEGSWLTVV.

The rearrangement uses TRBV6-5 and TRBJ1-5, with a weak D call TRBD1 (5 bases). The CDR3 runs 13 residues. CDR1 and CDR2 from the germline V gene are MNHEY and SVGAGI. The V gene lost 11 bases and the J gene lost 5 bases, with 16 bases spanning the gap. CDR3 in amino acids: CASTPREDQPQHF. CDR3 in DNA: TGTGCCTCGACCCCCAGGGAGGATCAGCCCCAGCATTTT.

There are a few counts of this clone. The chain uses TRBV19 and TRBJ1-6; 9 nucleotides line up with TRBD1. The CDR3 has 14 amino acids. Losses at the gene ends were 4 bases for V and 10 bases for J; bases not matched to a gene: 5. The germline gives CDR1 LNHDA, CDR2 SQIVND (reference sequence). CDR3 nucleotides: TGTGCCAGTAGTACAACAGGGGGCTTGTCACCCCTCCACTTT. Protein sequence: CASSTTGGLSPLHF.

This CDR3 reads CASSPRQVLNTEAFF. The CDR3 nucleotides read TGTGCCAGCAGCCCTCGACAGGTGCTGAACACTGAAGCTTTCTTT. V gene TRBV3-1 (or the pseudogene TRBV3-2) combines with J gene TRBJ1-1; a weak D match, TRBD1 (6 bases). Germline-derived CDR1 and CDR2 are LGHDT and YNNKEL (reference sequence). V was shortened by 4 bases and J by 0 bases, with 12 bases between the two germline ends. The CDR3 extends over 15 amino acids.

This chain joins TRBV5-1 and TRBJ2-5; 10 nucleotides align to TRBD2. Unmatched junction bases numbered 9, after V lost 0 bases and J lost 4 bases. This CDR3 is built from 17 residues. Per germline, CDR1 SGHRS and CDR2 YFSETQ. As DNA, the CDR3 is TGCGCCAGCAGCTTGGCCTTTAGCGGGGGGCCTGGAGAGACCCAGTACTTC. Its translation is CASSLAFSGGPGETQYF.

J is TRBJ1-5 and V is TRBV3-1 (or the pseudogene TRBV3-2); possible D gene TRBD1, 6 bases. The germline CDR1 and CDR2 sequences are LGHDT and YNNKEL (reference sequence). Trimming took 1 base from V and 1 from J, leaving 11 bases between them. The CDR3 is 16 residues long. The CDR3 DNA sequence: TGTGCCAGCAGCCAAGGTGGGGGCAGGAGCAATCAGCCCCAGCATTTT. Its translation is CASSQGGGRSNQPQHF.

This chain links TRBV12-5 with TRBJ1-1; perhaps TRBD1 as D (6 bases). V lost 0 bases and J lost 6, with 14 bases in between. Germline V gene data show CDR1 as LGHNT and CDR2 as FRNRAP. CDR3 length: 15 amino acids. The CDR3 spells CASGLVPSRGAEAFF. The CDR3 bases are TGTGCTAGTGGTTTGGTACCGTCCAGGGGAGCTGAAGCTTTCTTT.

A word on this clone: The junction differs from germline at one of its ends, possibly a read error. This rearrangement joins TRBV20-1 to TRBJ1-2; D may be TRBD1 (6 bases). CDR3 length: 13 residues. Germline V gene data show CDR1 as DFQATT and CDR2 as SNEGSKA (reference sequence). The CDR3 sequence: CSASYGRGSGEAF. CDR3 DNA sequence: TGCAGTGCTAGTTATGGGCGGGGGTCAGGGGAGGCCTTC.

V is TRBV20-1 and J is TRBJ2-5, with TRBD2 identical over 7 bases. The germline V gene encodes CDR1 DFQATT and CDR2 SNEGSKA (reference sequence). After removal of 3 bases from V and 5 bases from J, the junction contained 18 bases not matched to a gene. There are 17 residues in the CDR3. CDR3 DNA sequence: TGCAGTGCTAGTCGCCCGCTGCGGGCTAGCGGTTTGGAGACCCAGTACTTC. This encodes CSASRPLRASGLETQYF.

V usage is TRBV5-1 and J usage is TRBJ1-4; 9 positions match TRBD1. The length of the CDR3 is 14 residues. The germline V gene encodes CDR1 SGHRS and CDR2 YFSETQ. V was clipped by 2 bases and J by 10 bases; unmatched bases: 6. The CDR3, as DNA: TGCGCCAGCAGCTTAGACAGGGGGAGTGGAAAACTGTTTTTT. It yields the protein CASSLDRGSGKLFF.

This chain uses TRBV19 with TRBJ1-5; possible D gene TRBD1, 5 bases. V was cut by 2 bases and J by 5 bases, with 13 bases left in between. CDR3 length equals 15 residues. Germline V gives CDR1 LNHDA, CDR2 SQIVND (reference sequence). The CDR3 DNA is TGTGCCAGTAGTATACAGCAGGGTAGGGATCAGCCCCAGCATTTT. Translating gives CASSIQQGRDQPQHF.

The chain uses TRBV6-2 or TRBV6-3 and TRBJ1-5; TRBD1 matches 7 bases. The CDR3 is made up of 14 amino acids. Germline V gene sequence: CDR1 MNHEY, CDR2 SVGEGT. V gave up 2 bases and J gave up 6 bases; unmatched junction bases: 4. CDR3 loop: CASSYGQGVQPQHF. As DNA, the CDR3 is TGTGCCAGCAGTTACGGGCAGGGGGTTCAGCCCCAGCATTTT.

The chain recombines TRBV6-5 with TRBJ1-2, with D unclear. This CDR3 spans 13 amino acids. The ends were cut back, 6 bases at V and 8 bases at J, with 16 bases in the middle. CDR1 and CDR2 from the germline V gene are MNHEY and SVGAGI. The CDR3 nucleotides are TGTGCCAGCAGCCAACCGTTAGGAGGAGGCTACACCTTC. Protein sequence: CASSQPLGGGYTF.

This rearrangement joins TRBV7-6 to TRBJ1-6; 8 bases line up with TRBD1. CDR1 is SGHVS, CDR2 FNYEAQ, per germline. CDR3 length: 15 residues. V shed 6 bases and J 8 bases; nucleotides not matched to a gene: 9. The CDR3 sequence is CASSPRQGKDSPLHF. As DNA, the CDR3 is TGTGCCAGCAGTCCACGACAGGGGAAAGATTCACCCCTCCACTTT.

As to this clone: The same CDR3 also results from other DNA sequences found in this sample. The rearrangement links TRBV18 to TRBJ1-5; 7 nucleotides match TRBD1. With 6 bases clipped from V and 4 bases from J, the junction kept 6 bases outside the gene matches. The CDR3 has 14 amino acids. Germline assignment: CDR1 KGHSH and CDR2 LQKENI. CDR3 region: CASSPNRGNQPQHF. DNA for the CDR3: TGTGCCAGCTCCCCGAACAGGGGTAATCAGCCCCAGCATTTT.

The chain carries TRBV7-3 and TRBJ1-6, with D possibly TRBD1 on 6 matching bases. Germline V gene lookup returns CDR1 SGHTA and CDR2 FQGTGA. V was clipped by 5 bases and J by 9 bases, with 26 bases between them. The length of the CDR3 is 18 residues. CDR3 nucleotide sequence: TGTGCCAGCAGCCCGAATGCACGGGACCGGACAGATGGTTCACCCCTCCACTTT. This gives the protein CASSPNARDRTDGSPLHF.

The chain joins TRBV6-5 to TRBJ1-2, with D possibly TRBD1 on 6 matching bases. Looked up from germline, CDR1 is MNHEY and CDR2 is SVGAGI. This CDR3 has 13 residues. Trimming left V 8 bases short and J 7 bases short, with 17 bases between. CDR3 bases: TGTGCCAGCCCGATCGGGGGGCTCGGTGGCTACACCTTC. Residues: CASPIGGLGGYTF.

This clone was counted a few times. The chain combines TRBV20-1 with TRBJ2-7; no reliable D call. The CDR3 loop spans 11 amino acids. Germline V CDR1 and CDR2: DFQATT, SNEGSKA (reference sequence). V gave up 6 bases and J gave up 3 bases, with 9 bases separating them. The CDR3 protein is CSAPPGYEQYF. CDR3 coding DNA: TGCAGTGCCCCACCAGGCTACGAGCAGTACTTC.

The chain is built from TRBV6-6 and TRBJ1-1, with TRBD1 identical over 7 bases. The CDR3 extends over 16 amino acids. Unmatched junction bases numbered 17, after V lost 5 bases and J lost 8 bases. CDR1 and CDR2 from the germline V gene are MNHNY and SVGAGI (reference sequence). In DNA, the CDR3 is TGTGCCAGCAGTCCGCCGACGGGACAGCGGCCTTCGGAAGCTTTCTTT. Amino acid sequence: CASSPPTGQRPSEAFF.

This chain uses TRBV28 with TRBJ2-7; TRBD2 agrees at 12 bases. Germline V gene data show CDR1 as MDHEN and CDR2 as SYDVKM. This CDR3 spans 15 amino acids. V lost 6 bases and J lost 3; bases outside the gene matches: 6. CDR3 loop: CASREGGLAGYEQYF. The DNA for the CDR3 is TGTGCCAGCAGAGAGGGGGGACTAGCGGGCTACGAGCAGTACTTC.

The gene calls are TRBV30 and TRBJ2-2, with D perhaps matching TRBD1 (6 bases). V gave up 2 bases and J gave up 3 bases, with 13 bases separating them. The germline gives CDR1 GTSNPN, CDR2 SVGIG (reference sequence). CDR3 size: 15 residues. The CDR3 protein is CAWSRTAWDTGELFF. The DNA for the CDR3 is TGTGCCTGGAGTCGGACAGCCTGGGACACCGGGGAGCTGTTTTTT.